The 8 T cell receptor beta chains below all came from one sample that was sequenced in a study of shared clonotypes between healthy human individuals (dated by TCRdb to between 2020 and 2021). The library was prepared using the immunoSEQ multiplex PCR assay. The clones in this table, taken by TCRdb from immuneACCESS, are in-frame only. Not every clone is retained; where verified, under half of the shortfall comes from an unresolved V gene, and the cause of the rest is unknown. In all, the sample holds some 480,000 clones, and less than 80% of those were seen once. The top ten clones comprise approximately 12% of the sample. Sequenced input: PBMCs. The receptors come from a woman between 40 and 50 years old in good health. Some clones in this sample may be carry-over from other donors' samples.

This chain connects TRBV25-1 to TRBJ2-7, with D maybe TRBD2 (5 bases). In germline, CDR1 is MGHDK, CDR2 SYGVNS. Trimming left V 5 bases short and J 4 bases short, with 9 bases between. CDR3 length equals 12 residues. CDR3 nucleotides: TGTGCCAGCAGTAGGGAGCGGTACGAGCAGTACTTC. This translates into CASSRERYEQYF.

V gene TRBV2 combines with J gene TRBJ2-7, with D tentatively TRBD2 (5 bases). The CDR3 contains 14 residues. Trimming left V 6 bases short and J 6 bases short, with 18 bases between. Germline CDR1 SNHLY, CDR2 FYNNEI. Here the CDR3 DNA reads TGTGCCAGCAGAGTCGAGAGGTCTAGCCGCGAGCAGTACTTC. It translates to CASRVERSSREQYF.

A remark on this clone: One end of the junction does not line up with germline, which may come from a read error. This chain connects TRBV4-1 to TRBJ1-6, with D possibly matching TRBD1 (5 bases). The germline CDR1 and CDR2 sequences are MGHRA and YSYEKL. The length of the CDR3 is 12 residues. This chain's CDR3 is CASSPTRGALHF. Written as DNA, the CDR3 is TGCGCCAGCAGCCCCACCCGGGGCGCCCTTCACTTT.

The CDR3 bases are TGTGCCACCAAAAAAAACGAGCAGTACTTC. It codes for CATKKNEQYF. The V and J genes are TRBV15 and TRBJ2-7; no clear D. Trimming cost V 7 bases and J 5 bases, with 6 bases left between them. The CDR3 loop spans 10 amino acids. From germline, CDR1 is LNHNV and CDR2 YYDKDF (reference sequence).

V and J are TRBV6-4 and TRBJ2-3, with D hard to call. The CDR3 loop spans 15 amino acids. The V gene lost 2 bases and the J gene lost 0 bases, with 9 bases spanning the gap. CDR1 is MRHNA, CDR2 SNTAGT, per germline. CDR3 DNA: TGTGCCAGCAGTGACGGGGTGGCTAGCACAGATACGCAGTATTTT. It specifies CASSDGVASTDTQYF.

The chain employs TRBV18 and TRBJ2-5; 9 bases align to TRBD2. Trimming cost V 6 bases and J 5 bases; bases outside gene matches: 4. The V gene's germline CDR1 is KGHSH and CDR2 LQKENI. The CDR3 consists of 13 residues. CDR3 in amino acids: CASSGGLAETQYF. CDR3 nucleotide sequence: TGTGCCAGCTCGGGGGGACTAGCTGAGACCCAGTACTTC.

The chain joins TRBV7-6 to TRBJ1-4; D gene ambiguous. This CDR3 region has 17 residues. V lost 1 base and J lost 2, with 14 bases in between. Germline V gene data show CDR1 as SGHVS and CDR2 as FNYEAQ. CDR3 loop: CASSLGPGPNTNEKLFF. Written as DNA, the CDR3 is TGTGCCAGCAGCTTAGGCCCAGGCCCCAATACTAATGAAAAACTGTTTTTT.

V usage is TRBV5-1 and J usage is TRBJ1-1; TRBD1 aligns across 7 bases. The CDR3 has 13 residues. After removal of 0 bases from V and 10 bases from J, the junction contained 6 bases not matched to a gene. Per germline, CDR1 SGHRS and CDR2 YFSETQ. The CDR3 DNA sequence: TGCGCCAGCAGCTTGGCTGCAGGGGGTACAGCTTTCTTT. It encodes CASSLAAGGTAFF.